This T cell receptor beta chain was profiled in a study of blood T cell repertoires in COVID-19. Across the whole study: Samples of COVID-19 (acute and convalescent) were obtained from the United States, Italy and Spain. PBMCs, B-cell-depleted T cells, or T cells provided the cDNA or gDNA that made up the material.

The germline V gene encodes CDR1 SNHLY and CDR2 FYNNEI. J lost 7 bases, V lost 4 bases, and 8 bases had no gene match. This CDR3 is built from 14 residues. Authors' processing steps: The assay estimated nucleated cells by amplifying reference gene primers. The method was immunoSEQ multiplex PCR; TCRdb's version includes in-frame clones alone and lacks a portion of them. That table is the source of V, J and clone size, and D and trimming were worked out from the DNA. The sample contains hundreds of thousands of clones, 85% to 90% of which appear only once. The V and J genes are TRBV2 and TRBJ2-5, with 8 bases aligning to TRBD2. The source of this sequence is a middle-aged woman who had recovered from COVID-19. Material for sequencing was peripheral blood. The CDR3 DNA sequence: TGTGCCAGCAGTGTTCGGCTAGCGGGTGTGACCCAGTACTTC. This codes for CASSVRLAGVTQYF.